This T cell receptor beta chain was sequenced during a study of blood T cell repertoires in COVID-19. Original data processing: Using reference gene primer amplification, nucleated cell counts were estimated. Some clones are missing from TCRdb's copy, which holds only in-frame ones; the method was immunoSEQ multiplex PCR. Clone size and V and J calls were adopted from that table, with D and trimming inferred from the DNA. The sample shows over 200,000 clones, roughly 90% of them seen only once. Everyone who took part was about 18 to 90 years old, and they came from about two dozen US areas. V lost 5 bases and J lost 0, with 11 bases in between. CDR1 and CDR2 from the germline V gene are GTSNPN and SVGIG (reference sequence). The CDR3 has 13 amino acids.

The chain recombines TRBV30 with TRBJ2-7; a weak D match, TRBD1 (6 bases). The sample taken for sequencing was PBMCs or T cells enriched from blood (not recorded which). This receptor was taken from a young woman with acute COVID-19. CDR3 coding DNA: TGTGCCTGGGCTAGGGGGAGCTCCTACGAGCAGTACTTC. Its protein is CAWARGSSYEQYF.